A single sample is the source of the 24 T cell receptor beta chains below, sequenced in a study of T cell responses to AZD1222 COVID-19 vaccine (dated by TCRdb to the early 2020s). The time point tag for this specimen amounts to: baseline before first vaccination. Libraries came from the immunoSEQ multiplex PCR assay. The immuneACCESS repertoire file appears here via TCRdb, limited to in-frame rearrangements. These files lack a portion of the clones; in checked studies, under half of the deficit traces to unresolved V genes, and the cause of the others is not known. This sample gives about 120,000 clones in total; around 81% of them show up just once. The ten largest make up about 9% of the sample. This material consisted of peripheral blood, taken on day 0 of AZD1222 vaccination. The receptors were gathered from an adult in good health.

V is TRBV12-3 or TRBV12-4 and J is TRBJ2-3; D unresolved. Trimming left V 2 bases short and J 2 bases short, with 5 bases between. The CDR3 contains 13 residues. The chain's CDR3 is CASSLFTTDTQYF. The DNA of the CDR3 is TGTGCCAGCAGTTTATTCACCACAGATACGCAGTATTTT.

The V call is TRBV21-1, the J call TRBJ1-2. TRBV21-1 is a pseudogene. CDR3 size: 21 residues. DNA of the CDR3: TGTGCCAGCAGCAACGAGGCATTCGTCGGGCGCACAAGCGCAGGTGGCTATGGCTACACCTTC. It is translated as CASSNEAFVGRTSAGGYGYTF.

This rearrangement joins TRBV6-1 to TRBJ1-3, with unresolved D. CDR1 is MNHNS, CDR2 SASEGT, per germline. Between the trimmed V and J ends, which lost 3 bases and 0 bases, there was a span of 9 bases. CDR3 length: 15 amino acids. The CDR3 loop reads CASSDRRSSGNTIYF. The DNA of the CDR3 is TGTGCCAGCAGTGACAGAAGAAGCTCTGGAAACACCATATATTTT.

This clone came up a few times. The chain combines TRBV12-3 or TRBV12-4 with TRBJ2-7; tentative D call: TRBD1 (5 bases). Trimming shortened V by 6 bases and J by 2 bases, and 8 bases separated the two germline ends. The length of the CDR3 is 12 residues. The CDR3 nucleotides are TGTGCCAGCAGAGAAGGGGCCTACGAGCAGTACTTC. Amino acid sequence: CASREGAYEQYF.

The chain is built from TRBV19 and TRBJ2-1, with 11 bases aligning to TRBD2. After removal of 3 bases from V and 2 bases from J, the junction contained 3 bases not matched to a gene. This CDR3 comprises 16 residues. The germline CDR1 and CDR2 sequences are LNHDA and SQIVND (reference sequence). CDR3 in DNA: TGTGCCAGTAGTATTAGCGGGAGGGTCCCCTACAATGAGCAGTTCTTC. As protein: CASSISGRVPYNEQFF.

V gene TRBV7-9 combines with J gene TRBJ2-3; 9 nucleotides align to TRBD2. This CDR3 contains 15 residues. The V gene end was trimmed by 5 bases and the J gene end by 2 bases; junction bases not matched to a gene: 5. CDR1 and CDR2 from the germline V gene are SEHNR and FQNEAQ (reference sequence). Here the CDR3 DNA reads TGTGCCAGCAGCGTTAGCGGGGGCGCCACAGATACGCAGTATTTT. The encoded protein is CASSVSGGATDTQYF.

The sample holds one count of this clone. The rearrangement joins TRBV5-1 to TRBJ1-1, with D maybe TRBD1 (5 bases). CDR1 SGHRS and CDR2 YFSETQ come from the germline V gene. The CDR3 contains 14 residues. The V gene lost 0 bases and the J gene lost 6 bases, with 12 bases spanning the gap. CDR3 loop: CASSLDMAGSEAFF. The CDR3 DNA follows: TGCGCCAGCAGCTTGGACATGGCAGGGTCTGAAGCTTTCTTT.

The V and J genes are TRBV29-1 and TRBJ1-1; no reliable D call. Germline loops: CDR1 SQVTM, CDR2 ANQGSEA. The CDR3 contains 16 residues. Trimming stripped 4 bases from V and 4 bases from J, with 22 bases between. The CDR3 DNA is TGCAGCGTTGTGGCCCGTGGGGTGGCCATGGGCACTGAAGCTTTCTTT. It codes for CSVVARGVAMGTEAFF.

V is TRBV2 and J is TRBJ1-5; TRBD1 aligns across 7 bases. V was pared by 1 base and J by 1 base, with 4 bases of the junction left unmatched. CDR3 length equals 16 residues. Looked up from germline, CDR1 is SNHLY and CDR2 is FYNNEI. The chain's CDR3 is CASSEVQGFSNQPQHF. The CDR3 DNA reads as TGTGCCAGCAGTGAAGTACAGGGGTTCAGCAATCAGCCCCAGCATTTT. Complete variable domain (other parts from reference TRBV2 and TRBJ1-5): EPEVTQTPSHQVTQMGQEVILRCVPISNHLYFYWYRQILGQKVEFLVSFYNNEISEKSEIFDDQFSVERPDGSNFTLKIRSTKLEDSAMYFCASSEVQGFSNQPQHFGDGTRLSIL.

V gene TRBV27 combines with J gene TRBJ2-3, with D unclear. Trimming shortened V by 5 bases and J by 3 bases, and 12 bases separated the two germline ends. CDR1 is MNHEY and CDR2 is SMNVEV in the germline V gene (reference sequence). The CDR3 totals 14 residues. The CDR3 DNA follows: TGTGCCAGCAGTCTGCAGGATGGAACAGATACGCAGTATTTT. This sequence encodes CASSLQDGTDTQYF.

The chain is built from TRBV30 and TRBJ1-4; no definite D call. Germline V gene data show CDR1 as GTSNPN and CDR2 as SVGIG (reference sequence). This CDR3 has 14 amino acids. Trimming shortened V by 0 bases and J by 3 bases, and 8 bases separated the two germline ends. CDR3 sequence: CAWSVGISNEKLFF. DNA for the CDR3: TGTGCCTGGAGTGTCGGGATATCTAATGAAAAACTGTTTTTT.

J is TRBJ1-1 and V is TRBV25-1, with 8 positions matching TRBD1. The CDR3 runs 15 residues. After removal of 3 bases from V and 1 base from J, the junction contained 4 bases not matched to a gene. Germline loops: CDR1 MGHDK, CDR2 SYGVNS. CDR3 nucleotide sequence: TGTGCCAGCAGTGAGTTTGGACAGGGGAACACTGAAGCTTTCTTT. This encodes CASSEFGQGNTEAFF.

The gene calls are TRBV19 and TRBJ2-5, with D unresolved. This CDR3 is built from 14 residues. The V and J ends lost 1 base and 0 bases respectively, with 6 bases between them. CDR1 is LNHDA, CDR2 SQIVND, per germline (reference sequence). This CDR3 is CASSIGRNQETQYF. CDR3 DNA: TGTGCCAGTAGTATAGGACGGAACCAAGAGACCCAGTACTTC.

The chain combines TRBV7-2 with TRBJ1-5, with D uncertain. This CDR3 is 15 amino acids long. Germline lookup yields CDR1 SGHTA and CDR2 FQGNSA. The germline V and J ends were trimmed by 1 base and 1 base, with 8 bases remaining between them. For the CDR3, the DNA is TGTGCCAGCAGCTTAGATGGGGTGAGCAATCAGCCCCAGCATTTT. Its translation is CASSLDGVSNQPQHF.

Concerning this clone: The junction does not match germline at one end; this may be a read error. The rearrangement links TRBV5-1 to TRBJ1-2; 9 nucleotides line up with TRBD1. This CDR3 spans 14 amino acids. Germline CDR1 SGHRS, CDR2 YFSETQ. The CDR3 here is CVSSLGQGSYGYTF. CDR3 DNA: TGCGTCAGCAGCTTGGGACAGGGATCCTATGGCTACACCTTC.

The CDR3 here is CASSQEGTGRRSEAFF. Here the CDR3 DNA reads TGCGCCAGCAGCCAAGAGGGGACCGGGAGAAGGTCTGAAGCTTTCTTT. V and J are TRBV4-3 and TRBJ1-1; TRBD1 might be the D (5 bases). V lost 0 bases and J 6 bases, leaving 17 bases between the germline ends. Germline CDR1 and CDR2: LGHNA and YSLEER. The CDR3 loop spans 16 amino acids.

The V gene is TRBV29-1, the J gene TRBJ2-3; 8 nucleotides align to TRBD2. Trimming cost V 3 bases and J 1 base; bases outside gene matches: 12. Germline V gene data show CDR1 as SQVTM and CDR2 as ANQGSEA. This CDR3 is 17 amino acids long. CDR3 protein: CSVEYISGVYGTDTQYF. CDR3 DNA sequence: TGCAGCGTTGAGTATATTAGCGGGGTCTATGGCACAGATACGCAGTATTTT.

The rearrangement joins TRBV21-1 to TRBJ1-1; TRBD1 is the table's D call, not checked against the DNA. TRBV21-1 is a pseudogene. This CDR3 has 17 residues. The CDR3: CASSNRSERGQWSEAFF. CDR3 bases: TGTGCCAGCAGCAATCGGTCGGAAAGGGGGCAGTGGTCTGAAGCTTTCTTT.

The chain employs TRBV19 and TRBJ1-4; no definite D call. In germline, CDR1 is LNHDA, CDR2 SQIVND (reference sequence). V lost 3 bases, J lost 4 bases, and 12 bases lay in between. CDR3 length equals 15 residues. The CDR3 DNA follows: TGTGCCAGTAGTATTAGGACGGCCTTTAATGAAAAACTGTTTTTT. Protein product: CASSIRTAFNEKLFF.

The chain is built from TRBV29-1 and TRBJ2-2; TRBD2 agrees at 11 bases. The ends lost 7 bases at V and 7 bases at J; junction bases unmatched: 11. The V gene's germline CDR1 is SQVTM and CDR2 ANQGSEA. The CDR3 totals 15 residues. In DNA form, the CDR3 reads TGCAGCGCCGTGACTAGCGGGACCTACGGCGGGGAGCTGTTTTTT. Its translation: CSAVTSGTYGGELFF.

The chain employs TRBV6-1 and TRBJ1-5, with D possibly matching TRBD1 (6 bases). This CDR3 contains 13 residues. Germline values: CDR1 MNHNS, CDR2 SASEGT. Between the trimmed V and J ends, which lost 3 bases and 7 bases, there was a span of 10 bases. In nucleotides, the CDR3 is TGTGCCAGCAGTGACCTACAGGGACAGCCCCAGCATTTT. It is translated as CASSDLQGQPQHF.

The V gene is TRBV5-4, the J gene TRBJ1-1; 10 bases are a match to TRBD1. After removal of 3 bases from V and 5 bases from J, the junction contained 10 bases not matched to a gene. The CDR3 is made up of 16 amino acids. From germline, CDR1 is SGHNT and CDR2 YYREEE (reference sequence). The CDR3, as DNA: TGTGCCAGCAGCTCGGCGACGACAGGGGGCTATACTGAAGCTTTCTTT. Encoded protein: CASSSATTGGYTEAFF.

The chain has TRBV6-5 and TRBJ1-2, with D uncertain. Germline V CDR1 and CDR2: MNHEY, SVGAGI. Trimming pared 4 bases from V and 4 bases from J, leaving 10 bases between. This CDR3 is built from 13 residues. CDR3 sequence reads: CASSSDGLYGYTF. In DNA form, the CDR3 reads TGTGCCAGCAGTTCCGACGGACTCTATGGCTACACCTTC.

V usage is TRBV19 and J usage is TRBJ2-7; D remains ambiguous. The V gene's germline CDR1 is LNHDA and CDR2 SQIVND (reference sequence). The CDR3 has 12 amino acids. Between the trimmed V and J ends, which lost 4 bases and 2 bases, there was a span of 6 bases. Written as DNA, the CDR3 is TGTGCCAGTAGTACCCCCCCCTACGAGCAGTACTTC. Translation: CASSTPPYEQYF.